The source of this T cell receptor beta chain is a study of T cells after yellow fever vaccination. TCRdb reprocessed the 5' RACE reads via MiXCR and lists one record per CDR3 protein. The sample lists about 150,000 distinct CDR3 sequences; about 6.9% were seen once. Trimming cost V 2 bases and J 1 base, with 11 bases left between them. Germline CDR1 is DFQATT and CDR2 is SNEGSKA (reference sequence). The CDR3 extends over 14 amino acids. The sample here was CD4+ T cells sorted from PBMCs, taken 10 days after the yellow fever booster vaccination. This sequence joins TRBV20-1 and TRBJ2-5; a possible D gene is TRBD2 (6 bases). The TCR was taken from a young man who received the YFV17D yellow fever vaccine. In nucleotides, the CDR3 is TGCAGTGCTAGAACCCCTAGCGCCCAAGAGACCCAGTACTTC. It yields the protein CSARTPSAQETQYF.